The source of this TCR beta chain is a study of blood T cell repertoires in COVID-19. Study overall: T cells, B-cell-depleted T cells, or PBMCs provided the cDNA or gDNA that served as material.

Germline trimming cut 4 bases from V and 5 bases from J; bases unmatched to any gene: 6. This CDR3 is built from 14 residues. Germline V CDR1 and CDR2: LNHDA, SQIVND (reference sequence). Residents of over 20 US areas, aged about 18 to 100 years, made up the participants. Cohort allocation depended upon clinical history that participants reported. Profiled with immunoSEQ multiplex PCR; TCRdb holds only in-frame clones, not every one. The sample holds fewer than 300,000 clones, around 90% seen once. The sequence was obtained from a woman between 25 and 40 years old who had recovered from COVID-19. The sequencing sample was made of PBMCs or T cells enriched from blood (not recorded which). The J gene is TRBJ2-5, the V gene TRBV19; the match to TRBD2 covers 8 bases. The CDR3 DNA reads TGTGCCAGTAGTAGAGCGGGAGTTAGGGAGACCCAGTACTTC. It specifies CASSRAGVRETQYF.